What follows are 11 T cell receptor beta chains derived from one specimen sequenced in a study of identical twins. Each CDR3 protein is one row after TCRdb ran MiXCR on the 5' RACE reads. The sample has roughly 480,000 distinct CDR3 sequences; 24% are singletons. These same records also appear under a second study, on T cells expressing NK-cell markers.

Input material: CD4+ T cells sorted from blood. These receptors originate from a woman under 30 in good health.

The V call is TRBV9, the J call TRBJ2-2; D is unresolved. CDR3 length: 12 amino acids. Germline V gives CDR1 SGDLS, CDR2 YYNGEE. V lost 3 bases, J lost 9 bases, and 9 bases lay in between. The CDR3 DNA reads TGTGCCAGCAGCGCACAGAGGCGGGAGCTGTTTTTT. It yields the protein CASSAQRRELFF.

CDR3 loop: CASSPVMKPQHF. The DNA for the CDR3 is TGTGCCAGCAGCCCCGTGATGAAGCCCCAGCATTTT. The rearrangement links TRBV7-9 to TRBJ1-5; D gene uncertain. CDR1 SEHNR and CDR2 FQNEAQ come from the germline V gene (reference sequence). CDR3 size: 12 residues. V was trimmed by 5 bases and J by 8 bases, leaving 10 bases between them.

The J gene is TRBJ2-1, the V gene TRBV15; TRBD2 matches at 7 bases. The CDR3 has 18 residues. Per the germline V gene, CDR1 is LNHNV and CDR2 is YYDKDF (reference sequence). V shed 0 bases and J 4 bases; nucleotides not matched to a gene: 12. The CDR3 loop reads CATSRDRPSGYLYNEQFF. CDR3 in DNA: TGTGCCACCAGCAGAGATCGCCCTAGCGGCTACCTATACAATGAGCAGTTCTTC.

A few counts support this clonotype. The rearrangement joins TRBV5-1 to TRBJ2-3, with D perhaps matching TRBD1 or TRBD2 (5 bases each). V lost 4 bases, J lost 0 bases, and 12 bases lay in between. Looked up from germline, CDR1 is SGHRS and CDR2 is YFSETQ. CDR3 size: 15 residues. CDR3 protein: CASSLGTYSTDTQYF. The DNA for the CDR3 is TGCGCCAGCAGCCTGGGGACGTATAGCACAGATACGCAGTATTTT. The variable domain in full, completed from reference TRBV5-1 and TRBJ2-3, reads KAGVTQTPRYLIKTRGQQVTLSCSPISGHRSVSWYQQTPGQGLQFLFEYFSETQRNKGNFPGRFSGRQFSNSRSEMNVSTLELGDSALYLCASSLGTYSTDTQYFGPGTRLTVL.

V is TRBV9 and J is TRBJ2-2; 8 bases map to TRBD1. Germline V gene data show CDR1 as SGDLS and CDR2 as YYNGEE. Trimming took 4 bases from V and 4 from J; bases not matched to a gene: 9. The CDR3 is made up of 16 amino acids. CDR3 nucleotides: TGTGCCAGCAGCACTCAGGGGGCCCTAATCACCGGGGAGCTGTTTTTT. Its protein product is CASSTQGALITGELFF.

CDR3 sequence reads: CSASASGGGDTQYF. For the CDR3, the DNA is TGCAGTGCTAGCGCGTCAGGGGGTGGAGATACGCAGTATTTT. The V gene is TRBV20-1, the J gene TRBJ2-3; 7 nucleotides agree with TRBD1. The germline V gene has CDR1 DFQATT and CDR2 SNEGSKA (reference sequence). V lost 3 bases and J lost 5; bases outside the gene matches: 8. The CDR3 length is 14 residues.

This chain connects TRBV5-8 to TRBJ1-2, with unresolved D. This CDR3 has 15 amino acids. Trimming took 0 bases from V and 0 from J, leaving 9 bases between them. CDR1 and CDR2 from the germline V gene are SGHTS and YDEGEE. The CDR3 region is CASSLDQSSNYGYTF. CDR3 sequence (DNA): TGTGCCAGCAGCTTGGATCAGAGTTCTAACTATGGCTACACCTTC.

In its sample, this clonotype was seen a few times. The CDR3 is CASSPQGGSRVREQYF. DNA for the CDR3: TGTGCCAGCTCACCACAGGGGGGAAGTAGGGTACGCGAGCAGTACTTC. The rearrangement uses TRBV18 and TRBJ2-7; D might be TRBD1 or TRBD2, each matching 6 bases. Per the germline V gene, CDR1 is KGHSH and CDR2 is LQKENI. The CDR3 totals 16 residues. Trimming stripped 1 base from V and 6 bases from J, with 19 bases between. The complete variable domain, with remaining parts taken from reference TRBV18 and TRBJ2-7, reads NAGVMQNPRHLVRRRGQEARLRCSPMKGHSHVYWYRQLPEEGLKFMVYLQKENIIDESGMPKERFSAEFPKEGPSILRIQQVVRGDSAAYFCASSPQGGSRVREQYFGPGTRLTVT.

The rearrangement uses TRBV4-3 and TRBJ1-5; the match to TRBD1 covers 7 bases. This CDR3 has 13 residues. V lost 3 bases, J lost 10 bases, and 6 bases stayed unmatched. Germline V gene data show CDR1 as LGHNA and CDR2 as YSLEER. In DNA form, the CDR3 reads TGCGCCAGCAGCCAGGAACCAGGGGGACCCCAGCATTTT. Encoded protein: CASSQEPGGPQHF.

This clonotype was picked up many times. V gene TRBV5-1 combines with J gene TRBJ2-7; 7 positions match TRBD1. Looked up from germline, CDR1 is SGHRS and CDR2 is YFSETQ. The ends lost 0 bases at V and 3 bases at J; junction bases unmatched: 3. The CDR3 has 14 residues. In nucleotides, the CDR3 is TGCGCCAGCAGCTTGGAGGCAGGGGGCTACGAGCAGTACTTC. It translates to CASSLEAGGYEQYF.

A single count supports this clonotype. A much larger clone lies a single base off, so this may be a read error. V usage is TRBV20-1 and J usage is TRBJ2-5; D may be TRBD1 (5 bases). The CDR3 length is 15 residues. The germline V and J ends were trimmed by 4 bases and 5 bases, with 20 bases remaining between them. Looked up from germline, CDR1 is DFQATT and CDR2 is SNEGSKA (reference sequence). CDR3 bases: TGCAGTGCTACCGCGGACGGCAGGGAAAGCGAGACCCAGTACTTC. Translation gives CSATADGRESETQYF.